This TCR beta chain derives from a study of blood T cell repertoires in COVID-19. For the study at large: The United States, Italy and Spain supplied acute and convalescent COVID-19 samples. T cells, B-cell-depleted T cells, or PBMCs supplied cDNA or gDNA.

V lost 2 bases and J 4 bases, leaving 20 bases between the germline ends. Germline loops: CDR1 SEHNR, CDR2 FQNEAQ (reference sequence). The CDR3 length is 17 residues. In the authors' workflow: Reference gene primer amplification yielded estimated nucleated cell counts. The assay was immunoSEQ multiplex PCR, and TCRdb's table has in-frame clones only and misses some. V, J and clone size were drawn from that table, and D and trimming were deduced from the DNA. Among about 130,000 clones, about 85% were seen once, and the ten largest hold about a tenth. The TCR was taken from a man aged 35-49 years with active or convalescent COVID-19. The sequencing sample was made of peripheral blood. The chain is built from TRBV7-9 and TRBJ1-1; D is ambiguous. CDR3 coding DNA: TGTGCCAGCAGCTTAAAAGCCGGGCCCCGGAGCGGCACTGAAGCTTTCTTT. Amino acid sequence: CASSLKAGPRSGTEAFF.